This T cell receptor (beta chain) was captured by sequencing in a study of T cell repertoires in cytomegalovirus infection. TCRdb used MiXCR to reprocess the reads, holding one entry per CDR3 protein. Here the sample spans roughly 130,000 distinct CDR3 sequences, 8% to 9% being singletons. Study-level points and caveats: The study identified carriers of CMV plus the relevant HLA from cumulative public TCR beta family frequency. HLA-C-restricted CMV clonotypes gave the most frequent clonotype in two of eight donors.

Ten or more counts support this clonotype. Its specificity is not known. Specimen: PBMCs. This TCR came from a human donor in good health (CMV status not recorded). Some clones in this sample may be carry-over from other donors' samples.

The DNA for the CDR3 is TGTGCCAGCAGCTCACAGGGAGGGGGCCAGCCCCAGCATTTT. This codes for CASSSQGGGQPQHF. The V call is TRBV7-2, the J call TRBJ1-5; TRBD1 matches 7 bases. CDR3 length: 14 residues. CDR1 and CDR2 (germline): SGHTA, FQGNSA. The V and J ends lost 4 bases and 7 bases, in that order; junction bases with no gene match: 7.